A selection of T cell receptor beta chains follows, all from one sample in a study of shared clonotypes between healthy human individuals. TCRdb's table, derived via immunoSEQ multiplex PCR, lists solely in-frame clones and lacks some. The table lists about half a million clones, more than 75% of them singletons. Input material: PBMCs. The receptors were sampled from a middle-aged woman in good health. Some clones in this sample may be carry-over from other donors' samples. Each CDR3 is given with its conserved first and last residue. D genes are given only for firm matches. Clone size appears in some rows only: once, few, many, or a class for an expanded clone.

J: TRBJ2-7
length: 13
size: .
D: .
V: TRBV19
CDR3: CASSISQSYEQYF
DNA: TGTGCCAGTAGTATCTCGCAGTCCTACGAGCAGTACTTC

J: TRBJ1-5
length: 15
size: once
D: .
V: TRBV7-6
CDR3: CASSSFQGSNQPQHF
DNA: TGTGCCAGCAGCTCTTTCCAGGGGAGCAATCAGCCCCAGCATTTT

J: TRBJ1-2
length: 14
size: once
D: .
V: TRBV5-1
CDR3: CASRGGSPNYGYTF
DNA: TGCGCCAGCAGGGGGGGGTCCCCTAACTATGGCTACACCTTC

J: TRBJ1-5
length: 17
size: .
D: .
V: TRBV4-1
CDR3: CASSRGRPPFFNQPQHF
DNA: TGCGCCAGCAGCCGGGGTCGTCCACCCTTTTTCAATCAGCCCCAGCATTTT

J: TRBJ2-7
length: 15
size: .
D: TRBD2
V: TRBV7-8
CDR3: CASSDPLSWGGEQYF
DNA: TGTGCCAGCAGCGACCCTCTTTCCTGGGGGGGCGAGCAGTACTTC

J: TRBJ1-5
length: 15
size: many
D: TRBD1
V: TRBV28
CDR3: CASSLTDRGYQPQHF
DNA: TGTGCCAGCAGTTTAACCGACAGGGGGTATCAGCCCCAGCATTTT

J: TRBJ2-3
length: 16
size: .
D: TRBD1
V: TRBV5-4
CDR3: CASSLATGGITDTQYF
DNA: TGTGCCAGCAGCTTGGCGACAGGGGGGATCACAGATACGCAGTATTTT

J: TRBJ2-5
length: 18
size: many
D: .
V: TRBV4-3
CDR3: CASSQGETGPSGGETQYF
DNA: TGCGCCAGCAGCCAAGGAGAGACAGGCCCCTCTGGGGGAGAGACCCAGTACTTC

J: TRBJ1-1
length: 16
size: .
D: .
V: TRBV19
CDR3: CASSKARDRMNTEAFF
DNA: TGTGCCAGTAGTAAAGCTCGGGACCGTATGAACACTGAAGCTTTCTTT

J: TRBJ2-2
length: 14
size: few
D: .
V: TRBV7-2
CDR3: CASSEGLLTGELFF
DNA: TGTGCCAGCAGCGAGGGACTCCTCACCGGGGAGCTGTTTTTT

J: TRBJ2-1
length: 16
size: .
D: TRBD2
V: TRBV19
CDR3: CASNPASGGTYNEQFF
DNA: TGTGCCAGTAATCCCGCTAGCGGCGGCACCTACAATGAGCAGTTCTTC

J: TRBJ1-5
length: 13
size: .
D: .
V: TRBV18
CDR3: CASSPGEGQPQHF
DNA: TGTGCCAGCTCACCCGGAGAAGGTCAGCCCCAGCATTTT

J: TRBJ1-1
length: 13
size: .
D: .
V: TRBV5-4
CDR3: CASSLAGFTEAFF
DNA: TGTGCCAGCAGCTTGGCAGGTTTCACTGAAGCTTTCTTT

J: TRBJ2-1
length: 14
size: .
D: TRBD2
V: TRBV28
CDR3: CASLTSGSYNEQFF
DNA: TGTGCCAGCCTCACAAGCGGGAGCTACAATGAGCAGTTCTTC

J: TRBJ1-4
length: 14
size: few
D: .
V: TRBV19
CDR3: CASSLQDSSEKLFF
DNA: TGTGCCAGTAGTCTCCAAGATAGTAGTGAAAAACTGTTTTTT

J: TRBJ2-7
length: 13
size: .
D: .
V: TRBV11-2
CDR3: CASSFGPQGEQYF
DNA: TGTGCCAGCAGCTTCGGGCCCCAAGGCGAGCAGTACTTC

J: TRBJ2-1
length: 17
size: .
D: TRBD1
V: TRBV7-8
CDR3: CASSRRWDRSLYNEQFF
DNA: TGTGCCAGCAGCAGACGCTGGGACAGGAGCCTCTACAATGAGCAGTTCTTC

J: TRBJ2-7
length: 21
size: once
D: TRBD2
V: TRBV28
CDR3: CASSLWFSGTSGGSLSYEQYF
DNA: TGTGCCAGCAGTTTGTGGTTTAGTGGGACTAGCGGAGGTAGTCTATCCTACGAGCAGTACTTC

J: TRBJ2-2
length: 17
size: .
D: TRBD2
V: TRBV19
CDR3: CASSIFWLAGGPGELFF
DNA: TGTGCCAGTAGTATTTTTTGGCTAGCGGGAGGGCCCGGGGAGCTGTTTTTT

J: TRBJ2-5
length: 15
size: .
D: TRBD1
V: TRBV7-6
CDR3: CASSKETGNQETQYF
DNA: TGTGCCAGCAGCAAAGAGACAGGGAACCAAGAGACCCAGTACTTC

J: TRBJ2-2
length: 13
size: .
D: TRBD1
V: TRBV29-1
CDR3: CSVERTGAGELFF
DNA: TGCAGCGTTGAGCGGACAGGGGCCGGGGAGCTGTTTTTT

J: TRBJ1-1
length: 14
size: .
D: .
V: TRBV7-3
CDR3: CASSATEVDTEAFF
DNA: TGTGCCAGCAGCGCCACAGAGGTCGACACTGAAGCTTTCTTT

J: TRBJ2-5
length: 15
size: .
D: .
V: TRBV6-9
CDR3: CASSYSLDRGETQYF
DNA: TGTGCCAGCAGTTACTCTTTAGACCGCGGGGAGACCCAGTACTTC

J: TRBJ1-4
length: 12
size: .
D: .
V: TRBV19
CDR3: CATRAQGEKLFF
DNA: TGTGCCACACGGGCGCAAGGTGAAAAACTGTTTTTT

J: TRBJ1-1
length: 13
size: once
D: .
V: TRBV5-1
CDR3: CASSLKPNTEAFF
DNA: TGCGCCAGCAGCTTGAAGCCGAACACTGAAGCTTTCTTT

J: TRBJ2-7
length: 16
size: .
D: TRBD2
V: TRBV4-2
CDR3: CASSQDGTSGSSEQYF
DNA: TGTGCCAGCAGCCAAGATGGGACTAGCGGGAGTTCAGAGCAGTACTTC

J: TRBJ2-5
length: 14
size: .
D: .
V: TRBV18
CDR3: CASSPPNGQETQYF
DNA: TGTGCCAGCTCACCACCGAACGGGCAAGAGACCCAGTACTTC

J: TRBJ1-3
length: 19
size: .
D: .
V: TRBV4-1
CDR3: CASSPRQGTVISSGNTIYF
DNA: TGCGCCAGCAGCCCCCGGCAGGGTACGGTTATCTCCTCTGGAAACACCATATATTTT

J: TRBJ1-3
length: 15
size: .
D: TRBD1
V: TRBV6-6
CDR3: CASRPTGGRGNTIYF
DNA: TGTGCCAGCAGGCCAACAGGGGGCCGTGGAAACACCATATATTTT

J: TRBJ2-3
length: 14
size: .
D: .
V: TRBV5-4
CDR3: CASSQVQIADTQYF
DNA: TGTGCCAGCAGCCAGGTCCAGATCGCAGATACGCAGTATTTT

J: TRBJ2-3
length: 9
size: .
D: .
V: TRBV20-1
CDR3: CSVGDTQYF
DNA: TGCAGTGTAGGGGATACGCAGTATTTT